A single sample is the source of the 16 T cell receptor beta chains below, sequenced in a study of T cell clonality in common variable immunodeficiency. Sequenced by immunoSEQ multiplex PCR; TCRdb stores in-frame clones only, minus some. Listed for the sample are approximately 44,000 clones, none seen a single time. The sequenced sample consisted of peripheral blood mononuclear cells. The receptor set was obtained from a person aged 18 to 75 in good health.

This clone occurred many times. At one end, the junction sequence differs from germline, possibly due to a read error. The DNA ends 3 residues before the CDR3 does, and the rest of the CDR3 is filled in from the germline J gene. This rearrangement joins TRBV4-2 to TRBJ2-5, with TRBD2 matching over 8 bases. CDR1 and CDR2 (germline): LGHNA, YNFKEQ. The CDR3 runs 11 residues. The CDR3 loop is CASSGGETQYF. CDR3 DNA (partial): TGCGCCAGCTCGGGGGGGGAGACC.

This clone was counted at least ten times. At one end, the junction sequence differs from germline, possibly due to a read error. The CDR3 end lies 3 residues beyond the end of the read and is filled in from the germline J gene. V usage is TRBV4-2 and J usage is TRBJ2-2; D may be TRBD2 (5 bases). This CDR3 comprises 17 residues. In germline, CDR1 is LGHNA, CDR2 YNFKEQ. CDR3 bases read: TGCGCCAGCAGCCAAGATGGAGGAACGAACGACGGGGGGGAG. Translation gives CASSQDGGTNDGGE. The whole CDR3 is CASSQDGGTNDGGELFF.

In this sample, this clone turned up many times. The read is 3 residues too short to cover the CDR3 end, so that end is filled in from the germline J gene. The J gene is TRBJ1-1, the V gene TRBV11-3; D is possibly TRBD1 (5 bases). Germline CDR1 reads SGHNT; CDR2 reads YENEEA. V lost 2 bases to trimming and J lost 0 bases, with 7 bases between them. CDR3 length: 14 residues. CDR3 sequence: CASSLRQMNTEAFF. The CDR3 DNA, read in part, is TGTGCCAGCAGCTTACGACAGATGAACACTGAA.

This clone has at least ten counts. The sequenced fragment ends 3 residues before the CDR3 boundary, so the rest is inferred from the germline J gene. The rearrangement uses TRBV7-2 and TRBJ2-7, with 13 bases lining up with TRBD2. Germline CDR1 and CDR2: SGHTA and FQGNSA. The CDR3 contains 15 residues. J lost 3 bases, V lost 6 bases, and 5 bases had no gene match. Incomplete CDR3 DNA: TGTGCCAGCAGGCGAACTAGCGGGGGGGACTACGAG. This gives the protein CASRRTSGGDYE. The entire CDR3 reads CASRRTSGGDYEQYF.

Many counts were recorded for this clone. The observed sequence ends 3 residues before the CDR3 terminus, with the missing tail filled in from the germline J gene. The chain recombines TRBV7-6 with TRBJ2-7, with 7 bases aligning to TRBD2. Losses at the gene ends were 8 bases for V and 5 bases for J; bases not matched to a gene: 9. Germline V gives CDR1 SGHVS, CDR2 FNYEAQ. This CDR3 is 13 amino acids long. The sequenced part of the CDR3 DNA is TGTGCCAGCGGTAGCGGGCCTAGAGACGAG. Its translation is CASGSGPRDE. The entire CDR3 sequence reads CASGSGPRDEQYF.

A few counts support this clone. The CDR3: CASSGPGQGSDEQFF. CDR3 DNA (partial): TGTGCCAGCAGCGGCCCGGGACAGGGTTCGGATGAG. The chain joins TRBV6-4 to TRBJ2-1; 9 nucleotides match TRBD1. The read ends 3 residues before the CDR3 terminus; that terminus is restored from the germline J gene. Germline lookup yields CDR1 MRHNA and CDR2 SNTAGT. The CDR3 contains 15 residues. Trimming at V came to 6 bases and at J to 8 bases, leaving 11 bases not matched to a gene.

This clone was observed at least ten times. The read stops 3 residues short of the end of the CDR3; the missing end is completed from the germline J gene. This chain links TRBV7-9 with TRBJ2-3; the match to TRBD2 covers 7 bases. The CDR3 length is 12 residues. Germline V gives CDR1 SEHNR, CDR2 FQNEAQ (reference sequence). The V segment lost 9 bases and the J segment 4 bases; nucleotides outside the gene matches: 4. CDR3 loop: CARDAGADTQYF. The part of the CDR3 DNA that was read is TGTGCCAGAGACGCGGGGGCAGATACG. The variable domain in full, completed from reference TRBV7-9 and TRBJ2-3, reads DTGVSQNPRHKITKRGQNVTFRCDPISEHNRLYWYRQTLGQGPEFLTYFQNEAQLEKSRLLSDRFSAERPKGSFSTLEIQRTEQGDSAMYLCARDAGADTQYFGPGTRLTVL.

There are many counts of this clone. The CDR3 is cut off 3 residues early in the read; its end comes from the germline J gene. At the DNA level, this CDR3 is encoded by other sequences in the same sample as well. The rearrangement joins TRBV6-1 to TRBJ2-3, with 7 positions matching TRBD1. The CDR3 contains 15 residues. Per the germline V gene, CDR1 is MNHNS and CDR2 is SASEGT. V gave up 1 base and J gave up 2 bases; unmatched junction bases: 3. The DNA read from the CDR3 is TGTGCCAGCAGTGAAGGGACAGGACACACAGATACG. Protein product: CASSEGTGHTDT. The complete CDR3 protein is CASSEGTGHTDTQYF.

This clone was found many times. Read sequence stops 3 residues before the CDR3 end, and the germline J gene provides the missing end. This chain links TRBV20-1 with TRBJ2-7; D unclear. The CDR3 has 13 residues. Germline V gene lookup returns CDR1 DFQATT and CDR2 SNEGSKA (reference sequence). Deletions cut 7 bases from V and 2 bases from J, with 15 bases between. CDR3 sequence reads: CSVRTPDTYEQYF. The DNA read from the CDR3 is TGCAGTGTCCGTACCCCAGACACCTACGAG.

This clone was counted many times. From the germline J gene comes the end of the CDR3, since the read stops 3 residues before it. The V and J genes are TRBV7-9 and TRBJ1-5; 10 nucleotides line up with TRBD1. The V segment lost 5 bases and the J segment 2 bases; nucleotides outside the gene matches: 3. In germline, CDR1 is SEHNR, CDR2 FQNEAQ (reference sequence). The CDR3 is 15 amino acids. The CDR3 DNA, read in part, is TGTGCCAGCAGCCGGACAGGGGGTGGCAATCAGCCC. It codes for CASSRTGGGNQP. The entire CDR3 protein is CASSRTGGGNQPQHF.

This clone was observed at least ten times. The CDR3 extends 3 residues past the end of the read, so its final part is completed from the germline J gene. The rearrangement links TRBV7-6 to TRBJ1-6; 10 nucleotides line up with TRBD1. This CDR3 comprises 12 residues. From germline, CDR1 is SGHVS and CDR2 FNYEAQ. The CDR3 sequence is CASRDRGRPLHF. The covered CDR3 bases are TGTGCCAGCAGAGACAGGGGGCGGCCC.

This clone was detected ten times or more. The observed sequence ends 3 residues before the CDR3 terminus, with the missing tail filled in from the germline J gene. The chain carries TRBV4-2 and TRBJ2-1, with TRBD2 matching over 8 bases. V shed 4 bases, J shed 0 bases, and the junction held 17 bases outside the gene matches. The germline V gene encodes CDR1 LGHNA and CDR2 YNFKEQ. This CDR3 has 20 residues. CDR3 sequence: CASSLPRRLAGSSSYNEQFF. CDR3 bases read: TGTGCCAGCAGCCTTCCTCGGCGGCTAGCGGGTTCGAGCTCCTACAATGAG.

This clone has a count of ten or more. The CDR3 loop reads CASSSSEYRDYSTDTQYF. The sequenced CDR3 bases are TGCGCCAGCAGCTCATCTGAGTACCGGGACTACAGCACAGATACG. The rearrangement joins TRBV5-1 to TRBJ2-3, with 7 bases aligning to TRBD2. The observed sequence ends 3 residues before the CDR3 terminus, with the missing tail filled in from the germline J gene. The CDR3 is 18 residues long. Looked up from germline, CDR1 is SGHRS and CDR2 is YFSETQ. The V segment lost 3 bases and the J segment 0 bases; nucleotides outside the gene matches: 13.

This clone was detected ten times or more. Coverage ceases 3 residues before the CDR3 finishes, and the germline J gene fills in the end. This chain links TRBV19 with TRBJ2-5, with TRBD2 identical over 8 bases. The CDR3 runs 16 residues. V was pared by 3 bases and J by 5 bases, with 11 bases of the junction left unmatched. Germline CDR1 reads LNHDA; CDR2 reads SQIVND (reference sequence). The CDR3 DNA, read in part, is TGTGCCAGTAGTATTGGGGGGAGGACGGGAGGGGAGACC. Translation gives CASSIGGRTGGET. The full CDR3 protein is CASSIGGRTGGETQYF.

This clone was found many times. Read coverage stops 3 residues before the CDR3 terminus; the germline J gene supplies the remainder. The J gene is TRBJ1-5, the V gene TRBV6-2 or TRBV6-3; D is uncertain. The V end was cut by 3 bases, the J end by 4 bases, with 7 bases between. Germline assignment: CDR1 MNHEY and CDR2 SVGEGT. The CDR3 covers 13 residues. CDR3 protein: CASSYAENQPQHF. CDR3 DNA, as far as it was read: TGTGCCAGCAGTTATGCGGAGAATCAGCCC.

The sample holds many counts of this clone. The read falls 3 residues short of the CDR3 end, and the missing part is taken from the germline J gene. The V gene is TRBV20-1, the J gene TRBJ1-2; unclear D gene. With 3 bases removed from V and 3 bases from J, the gap between germline ends came to 8 bases. This CDR3 spans 12 amino acids. Germline V CDR1 and CDR2: DFQATT, SNEGSKA (reference sequence). Incomplete CDR3 DNA: TGCAGTGCTAGCCCCGCGGACTATGGC. Translation: CSASPADYG. The complete CDR3 protein is CSASPADYGYTF.